These 19 T cell receptor beta chains were sequenced from one sample in a study of T cell changes during pregnancy in multiple sclerosis. Produced via immunoSEQ multiplex PCR; TCRdb's table is partial and in-frame only. The table has 20,000 to 30,000 clones, over 85% seen once. The source was CD8+ T cells from peripheral blood mononuclear cells, collected in the third trimester of pregnancy. The receptors were sampled from a female donor in good health, enrolled as a control in a pregnancy study.

The chain couples TRBV25-1 to TRBJ1-2; 8 bases match TRBD1. CDR1 is MGHDK, CDR2 SYGVNS, per germline. The CDR3 totals 17 residues. The trim removed 2 bases at V and 5 bases at J, leaving 13 bases unmatched. The chain's CDR3 is CASSEGPQGAGEYGYTF. CDR3 in DNA: TGTGCCAGCAGTGAAGGCCCCCAGGGGGCAGGAGAATATGGCTACACCTTC.

This chain links TRBV6-5 with TRBJ1-1; D is ambiguous. Deletions cut 0 bases from V and 0 bases from J, with 5 bases between. From germline, CDR1 is MNHEY and CDR2 SVGAGI. The CDR3 is 14 amino acids. The CDR3 DNA sequence: TGTGCCAGCAGTTACTCGCGGATGAACACTGAAGCTTTCTTT. Translated: CASSYSRMNTEAFF.

This chain connects TRBV2 to TRBJ2-1, with D hard to call. Germline V lookup: CDR1 SNHLY, CDR2 FYNNEI. Trimming removed 5 bases from V and 1 base from J, with 9 bases in between. The CDR3 spans 14 residues. As DNA, the CDR3 is TGTGCCAGCAGTAGACATACATCCTACAATGAGCAGTTCTTC. Its translation is CASSRHTSYNEQFF.

A few counts support this clone. This chain links TRBV21-1 with TRBJ2-7; whether TRBD2, the table's D call, matches the DNA was not checked. TRBV21-1 is given as a pseudogene. The CDR3 sequence is 17 residues long. CDR3 in amino acids: CASSRRVAGGHSYEQYF. DNA of the CDR3: TGTGCCAGCAGCCGGCGGGTAGCGGGGGGCCACTCCTACGAGCAGTACTTC.

The chain joins TRBV11-2 to TRBJ2-7; TRBD2 matches at 7 bases. Unmatched junction bases numbered 4, after V lost 5 bases and J lost 6 bases. The CDR3 sequence is 12 residues long. Germline CDR1 and CDR2: SGHAT and FQNNGV. The CDR3 is CASSRTSGEQYF. The CDR3 DNA sequence: TGTGCCAGCAGCCGGACTAGTGGCGAGCAGTACTTC.

This chain links TRBV27 with TRBJ2-7, with a tentative D call TRBD1 (6 bases). Germline assignment: CDR1 MNHEY and CDR2 SMNVEV (reference sequence). The V end lost 6 bases, the J end lost 4 bases, and 13 bases lay between the germline ends. The CDR3 length is 13 residues. The CDR3 loop is CASRGQRPYEQYF. The CDR3 nucleotides read TGTGCCAGCAGAGGACAGAGACCTTACGAGCAGTACTTC.

V and J are TRBV7-9 and TRBJ2-7, with D perhaps TRBD2 (5 bases). V was clipped by 11 bases and J by 1 base, with 12 bases between them. CDR1 and CDR2 (germline): SEHNR, FQNEAQ (reference sequence). The CDR3 sequence is 12 residues long. The DNA of the CDR3 is TGTGCCGGACGGGGTGCTTCCTACGAGCAGTACTTC. Its translation: CAGRGASYEQYF.

This clone was found once. V gene TRBV4-2 combines with J gene TRBJ2-1; 9 bases align to TRBD2. CDR3 size: 16 residues. V shed 3 bases, J shed 10 bases, and the junction held 13 bases outside the gene matches. Germline lookup yields CDR1 LGHNA and CDR2 YNFKEQ. CDR3 sequence reads: CASSQGAGTSLQEQFF. The CDR3 DNA sequence: TGTGCCAGCAGCCAGGGGGCCGGGACTAGCCTCCAGGAGCAGTTCTTC.

The rearrangement joins TRBV4-1 to TRBJ1-1; 9 positions agree with TRBD1. This CDR3 has 16 residues. V dropped 3 bases and J dropped 2; count of bases not matched to a gene: 7. Germline-derived CDR1 and CDR2 are MGHRA and YSYEKL. The CDR3 spells CASSHQTGGFNTEAFF. CDR3 sequence (DNA): TGCGCCAGCAGCCATCAAACAGGGGGCTTTAACACTGAAGCTTTCTTT.

This clone was observed a few times. This chain uses TRBV6-6 with TRBJ2-7; maybe TRBD2 (5 bases). Germline V gives CDR1 MNHNY, CDR2 SVGAGI (reference sequence). The CDR3 is 13 amino acids. V lost 2 bases and J lost 5, with 10 bases in between. The CDR3 nucleotides read TGTGCCAGCAGTTACAGGGAGCAGGACGAGCAGTACTTC. As protein: CASSYREQDEQYF.

The chain links TRBV13 to TRBJ2-1; TRBD1 matches 9 bases. CDR3 size: 12 residues. The V gene's germline CDR1 is PRHDT and CDR2 FYEKMQ (reference sequence). With 5 bases clipped from V and 8 bases from J, the junction kept 1 base outside the gene matches. CDR3 region: CASSRTGDEQFF. The CDR3 DNA reads as TGTGCCAGCAGCCGGACAGGGGATGAGCAGTTCTTC.

This chain uses TRBV9 with TRBJ2-5; 10 bases align to TRBD2. From germline, CDR1 is SGDLS and CDR2 YYNGEE. After removal of 3 bases from V and 4 bases from J, the junction contained 9 bases not matched to a gene. The CDR3 sequence is 16 residues long. CDR3 nucleotide sequence: TGTGCCAGCAGCGGCTCCTTAGCGGGGGGTGGAGAGACCCAGTACTTC. It yields the protein CASSGSLAGGGETQYF.

The V gene is TRBV7-3, the J gene TRBJ2-1; D call uncertain. The CDR3 has 11 residues. In germline, CDR1 is SGHTA, CDR2 FQGTGA. The ends were cut back, 8 bases at V and 6 bases at J, with 8 bases in the middle. The CDR3 protein is CASGPRNEQFF. For the CDR3, the DNA is TGTGCCAGCGGGCCCCGCAATGAGCAGTTCTTC.

The chain recombines TRBV7-2 with TRBJ2-7; TRBD2 matches 9 bases. In germline, CDR1 is SGHTA, CDR2 FQGNSA. Trimming at V came to 5 bases and at J to 3 bases, leaving 8 bases not matched to a gene. This CDR3 spans 15 amino acids. This CDR3 is CASSLNAGGGYEQYF. As DNA, the CDR3 is TGTGCCAGCAGCCTCAACGCGGGAGGGGGCTACGAGCAGTACTTC.

DNA for the CDR3: TGTGCCAGCAGCTTTTCTAGCGGCACAGATACGCAGTATTTT. Protein product: CASSFSSGTDTQYF. This rearrangement joins TRBV7-6 to TRBJ2-3; D may be TRBD2 (6 bases). The V and J ends lost 3 bases and 1 base respectively, with 8 bases between them. The CDR3 is 14 amino acids. Germline CDR1 reads SGHVS; CDR2 reads FNYEAQ.

V and J are TRBV19 and TRBJ2-7, with 9 positions matching TRBD1. From germline, CDR1 is LNHDA and CDR2 SQIVND (reference sequence). The CDR3 has 14 amino acids. V trimming: 5 bases; J trimming: 1 base; junction bases outside the gene matches: 3. CDR3 protein: CASSWGTGSYEQYF. The CDR3 DNA reads TGTGCCAGTAGTTGGGGGACAGGGTCCTACGAGCAGTACTTC.

This chain connects TRBV29-1 to TRBJ2-1, with 7 nucleotides matching TRBD1. J lost 5 bases, V lost 0 bases, and 4 bases had no gene match. The CDR3 has 14 residues. Per germline, CDR1 SQVTM and CDR2 ANQGSEA. CDR3 in amino acids: CSVEDEGQNNEQFF. DNA for the CDR3: TGCAGCGTTGAAGATGAGGGACAGAACAATGAGCAGTTCTTC.

V and J are TRBV2 and TRBJ2-1; 7 bases align to TRBD2. The CDR3 has 15 residues. Germline-derived CDR1 and CDR2 are SNHLY and FYNNEI. With 7 bases clipped from V and 0 bases from J, the junction kept 6 bases outside the gene matches. This chain's CDR3 is CASKRGGGSYNEQFF. The CDR3 DNA sequence: TGTGCCAGCAAACGAGGCGGGGGCTCCTACAATGAGCAGTTCTTC.

The chain combines TRBV6-5 with TRBJ1-2; perhaps TRBD1 as D (6 bases). The CDR3 has 14 amino acids. Germline V CDR1 and CDR2: MNHEY, SVGAGI. V was cut by 8 bases and J by 4 bases, with 17 bases left in between. The CDR3, as DNA: TGTGCCAGCGGGACAACCGTCGAGCCCTATGGCTACACCTTC. It translates to CASGTTVEPYGYTF.